This T cell receptor beta chain is from a study of early T cells in non-severe SARS-CoV-2 infection. Germline values: CDR1 SGHRS, CDR2 YFSETQ. Trimming shortened V by 3 bases and J by 1 base, and 10 bases separated the two germline ends. The CDR3 consists of 14 residues. Individual cDNA molecules received unique molecular identifiers. TCRdb reprocessed the 5' RACE reads via MiXCR and lists one record per CDR3 protein. The data contain 50,000 or so distinct CDR3 sequences, more than 9.5% of them singletons. This sequence joins TRBV5-1 and TRBJ1-1; TRBD1 is a possible D gene (5 bases). The source material was whole blood. This clonotype was obtained from an adult who was a healthcare worker with PCR-confirmed SARS-CoV-2 infection or an uninfected control (not recorded which). Here the CDR3 reads CASSWGPTNTEAFF. CDR3 nucleotides: TGCGCCAGCAGCTGGGGACCTACGAACACTGAAGCTTTCTTT.